Presented here are 18 T cell receptor beta chains from one specimen sequenced in a study of blood T cell repertoires in COVID-19. Clones were sequenced by immunoSEQ multiplex PCR, and TCRdb holds only the in-frame ones, with some missing. This table has over 350,000 clones, 70% to 90% appearing once. The source material was peripheral blood. The receptors come from a woman in her twenties or thirties with active or convalescent COVID-19.

V and J are TRBV19 and TRBJ1-5; no reliable D call. Trimming cost V 7 bases and J 4 bases, with 20 bases left between them. Germline CDR1 and CDR2: LNHDA and SQIVND (reference sequence). This CDR3 region has 16 residues. The CDR3 protein is CASNSALRAGNQPQHF. CDR3 nucleotide sequence: TGTGCCAGTAATTCCGCCCTGAGGGCAGGTAATCAGCCCCAGCATTTT.

This chain uses TRBV6-1 with TRBJ2-7, with D perhaps TRBD1 (6 bases). CDR3 length equals 15 residues. V dropped 2 bases and J dropped 3 bases, with 14 bases sitting between them. Germline V gene sequence: CDR1 MNHNS, CDR2 SASEGT. The CDR3 is CASSETPGHNYEQYF. In DNA, the CDR3 is TGTGCCAGCAGTGAAACACCGGGACACAACTACGAGCAGTACTTC.

The chain carries TRBV19 and TRBJ2-7; 9 bases line up with TRBD1. Germline V gene sequence: CDR1 LNHDA, CDR2 SQIVND (reference sequence). CDR3 length: 15 amino acids. Trimming at V came to 6 bases and at J to 2 bases, leaving 8 bases not matched to a gene. The CDR3 coding sequence is TGTGCCAGTAGCTGGGGACAGGGTCAGGCCTACGAGCAGTACTTC. Translation gives CASSWGQGQAYEQYF.

The chain recombines TRBV5-4 with TRBJ2-5, with 7 bases lining up with TRBD1. The CDR3 consists of 16 residues. V lost 3 bases and J lost 3; bases outside the gene matches: 11. Germline values: CDR1 SGHNT, CDR2 YYREEE (reference sequence). CDR3 region: CASSSAERQGKETQYF. DNA for the CDR3: TGTGCCAGCAGCTCCGCCGAAAGACAGGGTAAAGAGACCCAGTACTTC.

The V gene is TRBV6-2 or TRBV6-3, the J gene TRBJ2-1, with D hard to call. Per germline, CDR1 MNHEY and CDR2 SVGEGT. V was cut by 5 bases and J by 8 bases, with 16 bases left in between. The CDR3 is 14 amino acids. CDR3 sequence reads: CASSQPHQSYEQFF. The CDR3 nucleotides are TGTGCCAGCAGTCAACCGCACCAGTCGTATGAGCAGTTCTTC.

This sequence joins TRBV11-2 and TRBJ2-1; 12 nucleotides line up with TRBD2. CDR1 and CDR2 from the germline V gene are SGHAT and FQNNGV. The V gene end was trimmed by 1 base and the J gene end by 10 bases; junction bases not matched to a gene: 5. This CDR3 has 15 amino acids. Written as DNA, the CDR3 is TGTGCCAGCAGCTTAGGGGTGCTAGCGGGAGGGGAGCAGTTCTTC. It specifies CASSLGVLAGGEQFF.

Concerning this clone itself: Other DNA sequences in the sample encode the same CDR3. The V and J genes are TRBV10-1 and TRBJ2-3, with TRBD1 identical over 10 bases. Germline V gene lookup returns CDR1 WNHNN and CDR2 SYGVQD (reference sequence). V gave up 3 bases and J gave up 0 bases; unmatched junction bases: 9. The length of the CDR3 is 18 residues. Written as DNA, the CDR3 is TGCGCCAGCAGTGAACCTCCGGGACAGGGGCTAAGCACAGATACGCAGTATTTT. It translates to CASSEPPGQGLSTDTQYF.

The gene calls are TRBV5-1 and TRBJ1-1; no clear D gene. There are 14 residues in the CDR3. Germline V gene data show CDR1 as SGHRS and CDR2 as YFSETQ. Trimming pared 4 bases from V and 2 bases from J, leaving 12 bases between. CDR3 coding DNA: TGCGCCAGCAGCACCTCCCGGGGAAACACTGAAGCTTTCTTT. It translates to CASSTSRGNTEAFF.

This chain connects TRBV9 to TRBJ2-1, with 7 bases that match TRBD2. Losses at the gene ends were 0 bases for V and 6 bases for J; bases not matched to a gene: 3. The germline V gene has CDR1 SGDLS and CDR2 YYNGEE. The CDR3 covers 14 residues. The CDR3 protein is CASSVGGGINEQFF. The CDR3 coding sequence is TGTGCCAGCAGCGTAGGGGGAGGGATCAATGAGCAGTTCTTC. The full variable domain, its missing parts supplied by reference TRBV9 and TRBJ2-1, is DSGVTQTPKHLITATGQRVTLRCSPRSGDLSVYWYQQSLDQGLQFLIQYYNGEERAKGNILERFSAQQFPDLHSELNLSSLELGDSALYFCASSVGGGINEQFFGPGTRLTVL.

The rearrangement links TRBV10-3 to TRBJ2-1; D uncertain. CDR3 length: 16 amino acids. V was cut by 3 bases and J by 4 bases, with 16 bases left in between. Germline V gives CDR1 ENHRY, CDR2 SYGVKD. The CDR3 sequence: CAISEYLEFGYNEQFF. The CDR3 DNA reads TGTGCCATCAGTGAATATTTGGAGTTTGGTTACAATGAGCAGTTCTTC.

The rearrangement uses TRBV7-2 and TRBJ2-2; D gene uncertain. Per germline, CDR1 SGHTA and CDR2 FQGNSA. The CDR3 runs to 13 residues. V was clipped by 5 bases and J by 5 bases, with 9 bases between them. CDR3: CASSPTRTGELFF. The CDR3 DNA reads as TGTGCCAGCAGCCCGACTCGTACCGGGGAGCTGTTTTTT.

The rearrangement joins TRBV5-1 to TRBJ2-3; 8 bases are shared with TRBD2. The V gene end was trimmed by 6 bases and the J gene end by 0 bases; junction bases not matched to a gene: 6. Per the germline V gene, CDR1 is SGHRS and CDR2 is YFSETQ. The CDR3 runs to 15 residues. The CDR3 loop is CASTLAGPSTDTQYF. The DNA for the CDR3 is TGCGCCAGCACCTTAGCGGGGCCAAGCACAGATACGCAGTATTTT. The variable domain in full, with the rest retrieved from reference TRBV5-1 and TRBJ2-3, is KAGVTQTPRYLIKTRGQQVTLSCSPISGHRSVSWYQQTPGQGLQFLFEYFSETQRNKGNFPGRFSGRQFSNSRSEMNVSTLELGDSALYLCASTLAGPSTDTQYFGPGTRLTVL.

V gene TRBV24-1 combines with J gene TRBJ1-2; the D is unclear. The CDR3 runs to 11 residues. Trimming pared 4 bases from V and 8 bases from J, leaving 7 bases between. The germline V gene encodes CDR1 KGHDR and CDR2 SFDVKD. CDR3 nucleotide sequence: TGTGCCACCAGTGACCAGCGGGGCTACACCTTC. This codes for CATSDQRGYTF.

The genes are TRBV29-1 and TRBJ1-1; 8 positions agree with TRBD1. The V gene end was trimmed by 0 bases and the J gene end by 8 bases; junction bases not matched to a gene: 8. Germline CDR1 and CDR2: SQVTM and ANQGSEA. The CDR3 covers 14 residues. The CDR3 protein is CSVEDEKDRAEAFF. The DNA for the CDR3 is TGCAGCGTTGAAGATGAGAAGGACAGGGCCGAAGCTTTCTTT.

This chain joins TRBV7-2 and TRBJ2-5; 11 positions agree with TRBD2. The V gene end was trimmed by 4 bases and the J gene end by 2 bases; junction bases not matched to a gene: 3. Germline loops: CDR1 SGHTA, CDR2 FQGNSA. CDR3 length: 15 amino acids. The CDR3 bases are TGTGCCAGCAGCTCACGACTAGCGGGGCAAGAGACCCAGTACTTC. Protein sequence: CASSSRLAGQETQYF.

The chain couples TRBV5-1 to TRBJ2-7; no firm D call. The CDR3 loop spans 15 amino acids. Germline loops: CDR1 SGHRS, CDR2 YFSETQ. V lost 1 base and J lost 0, with 11 bases in between. The CDR3, as DNA: TGCGCCAGCAGCTTGTCCCCGTCTAGCTCCTACGAGCAGTACTTC. Its translation: CASSLSPSSSYEQYF.

V is TRBV4-1 and J is TRBJ1-1, with D hard to call. CDR3 length: 15 residues. V was clipped by 0 bases and J by 3 bases, with 11 bases between them. CDR1 and CDR2 from the germline V gene are MGHRA and YSYEKL. The CDR3 loop reads CASSQDLGSHTEAFF. The CDR3 DNA reads as TGCGCCAGCAGCCAAGATCTGGGGAGCCACACTGAAGCTTTCTTT.

The chain uses TRBV5-1 and TRBJ1-6; TRBD1 matches at 7 bases. CDR1 is SGHRS and CDR2 is YFSETQ in the germline V gene. The CDR3 is 13 amino acids. Trimming took 2 bases from V and 14 from J; bases not matched to a gene: 7. The CDR3 DNA follows: TGCGCCAGCAGCTTAGGCTCGACAGGGTCCCTCCACTTT. Protein sequence: CASSLGSTGSLHF.